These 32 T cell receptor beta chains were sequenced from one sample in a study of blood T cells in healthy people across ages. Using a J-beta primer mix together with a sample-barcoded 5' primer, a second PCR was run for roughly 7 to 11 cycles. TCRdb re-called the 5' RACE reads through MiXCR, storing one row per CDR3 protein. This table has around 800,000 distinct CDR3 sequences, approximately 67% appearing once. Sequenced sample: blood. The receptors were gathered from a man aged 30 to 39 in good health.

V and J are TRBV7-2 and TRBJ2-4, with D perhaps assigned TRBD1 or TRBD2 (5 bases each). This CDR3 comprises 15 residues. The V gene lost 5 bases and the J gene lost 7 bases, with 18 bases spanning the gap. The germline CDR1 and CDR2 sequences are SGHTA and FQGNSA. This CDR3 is CASSLRGPGLNIQYF. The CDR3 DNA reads TGTGCCAGCAGCCTTCGGGGACCGGGCTTGAACATTCAGTACTTC.

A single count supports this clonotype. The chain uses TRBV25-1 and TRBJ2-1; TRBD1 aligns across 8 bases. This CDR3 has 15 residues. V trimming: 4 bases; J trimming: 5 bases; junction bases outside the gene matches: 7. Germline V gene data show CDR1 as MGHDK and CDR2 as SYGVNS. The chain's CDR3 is CASSGWSDRDNEQFF. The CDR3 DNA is TGTGCCAGCAGTGGTTGGTCGGACAGGGACAATGAGCAGTTCTTC.

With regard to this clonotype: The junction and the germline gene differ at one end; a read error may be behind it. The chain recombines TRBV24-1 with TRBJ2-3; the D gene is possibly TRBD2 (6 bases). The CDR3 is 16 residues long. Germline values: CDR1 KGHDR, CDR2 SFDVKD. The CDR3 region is CATSDLRSGGKDTQYF. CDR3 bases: TGTGCCACCAGCGATTTGAGGTCTGGGGGGAAAGATACGCAGTATTTT.

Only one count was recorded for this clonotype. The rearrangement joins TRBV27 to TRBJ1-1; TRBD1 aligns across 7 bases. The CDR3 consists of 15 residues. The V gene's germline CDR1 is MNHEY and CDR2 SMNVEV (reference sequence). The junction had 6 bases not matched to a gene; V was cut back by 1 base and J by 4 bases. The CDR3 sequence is CASSLFTAGGTEAFF. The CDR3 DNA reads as TGTGCCAGCAGTTTATTTACGGCAGGGGGCACTGAAGCTTTCTTT.

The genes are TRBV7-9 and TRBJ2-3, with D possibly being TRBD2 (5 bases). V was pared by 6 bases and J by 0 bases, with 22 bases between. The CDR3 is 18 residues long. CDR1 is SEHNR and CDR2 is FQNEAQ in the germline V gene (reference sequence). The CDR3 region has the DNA TGTGCCAGCAGTTCAACCTCGACTACAATCCTTAGCACAGATACGCAGTATTTT. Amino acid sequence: CASSSTSTTILSTDTQYF.

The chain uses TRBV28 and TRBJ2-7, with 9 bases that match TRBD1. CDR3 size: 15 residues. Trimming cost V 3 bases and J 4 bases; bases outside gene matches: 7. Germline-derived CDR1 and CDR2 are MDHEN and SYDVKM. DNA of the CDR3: TGTGCCAGCAGTTTTGCCGGACAGGGGATTTACGAGCAGTACTTC. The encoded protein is CASSFAGQGIYEQYF.

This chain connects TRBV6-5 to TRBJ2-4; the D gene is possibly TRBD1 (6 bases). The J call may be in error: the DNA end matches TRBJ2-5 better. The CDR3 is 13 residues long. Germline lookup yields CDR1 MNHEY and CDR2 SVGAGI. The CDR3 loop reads CASSRNRAETQYF. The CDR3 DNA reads TGTGCCAGCAGTCGAAACAGGGCGGAGACCCAGTACTTC.

CDR3 bases: TGTGCCAGCGGCCGACCGGGACAGGGTTTGGAGACCCAGTACTTC. Translating it yields CASGRPGQGLETQYF. The J gene is TRBJ2-7, the V gene TRBV7-2, with 9 bases matching TRBD1. The DNA end favors TRBJ2-5, so the J call may be wrong. Germline V gene data show CDR1 as SGHTA and CDR2 as FQGNSA. CDR3 size: 15 residues.

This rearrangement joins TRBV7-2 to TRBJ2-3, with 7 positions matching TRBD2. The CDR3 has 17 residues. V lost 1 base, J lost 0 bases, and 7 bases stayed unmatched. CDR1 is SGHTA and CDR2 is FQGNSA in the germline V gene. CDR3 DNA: TGTGCCAGCAGCTTAGTGGCTAGCGGCACTAGCACAGATACGCAGTATTTT. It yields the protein CASSLVASGTSTDTQYF.

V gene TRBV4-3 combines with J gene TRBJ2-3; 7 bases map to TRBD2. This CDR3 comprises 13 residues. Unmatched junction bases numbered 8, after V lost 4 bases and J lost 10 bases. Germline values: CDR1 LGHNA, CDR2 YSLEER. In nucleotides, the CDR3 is TGCGCCAGCAGCCTTATCCGAGGGAGGGCGCAGTATTTT. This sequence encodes CASSLIRGRAQYF.

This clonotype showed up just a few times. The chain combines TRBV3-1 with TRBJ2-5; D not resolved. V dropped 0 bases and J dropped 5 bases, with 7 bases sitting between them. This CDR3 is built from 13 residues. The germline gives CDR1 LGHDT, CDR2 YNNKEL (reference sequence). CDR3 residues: CASSQEGMETQYF. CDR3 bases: TGTGCCAGCAGCCAAGAGGGAATGGAGACCCAGTACTTC.

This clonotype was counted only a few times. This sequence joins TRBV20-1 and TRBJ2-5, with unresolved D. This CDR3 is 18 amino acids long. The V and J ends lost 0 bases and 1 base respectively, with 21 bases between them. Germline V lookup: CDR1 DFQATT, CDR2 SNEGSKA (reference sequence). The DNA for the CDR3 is TGCAGTGCTAGAGATCCTTTAGGGAACGAGGTCTCCCAAGAGACCCAGTACTTC. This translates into CSARDPLGNEVSQETQYF.

The CDR3 DNA follows: TGTGCCAGCAGCTTAGAACAGTCGGCCCAGTACTTC. Protein product: CASSLEQSAQYF. The rearrangement links TRBV11-2 to TRBJ2-5; D is unclear. This CDR3 contains 12 residues. Germline V gene lookup returns CDR1 SGHAT and CDR2 FQNNGV. V gave up 0 bases and J gave up 9 bases, with 8 bases separating them.

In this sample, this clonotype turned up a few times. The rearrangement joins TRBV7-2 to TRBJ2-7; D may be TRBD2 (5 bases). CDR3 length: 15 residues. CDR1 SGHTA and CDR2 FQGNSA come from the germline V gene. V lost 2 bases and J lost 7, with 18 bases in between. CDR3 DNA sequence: TGTGCCAGCAGCTTAACACTAGTTGAGGGTAGGGAGCAGTACTTC. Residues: CASSLTLVEGREQYF.

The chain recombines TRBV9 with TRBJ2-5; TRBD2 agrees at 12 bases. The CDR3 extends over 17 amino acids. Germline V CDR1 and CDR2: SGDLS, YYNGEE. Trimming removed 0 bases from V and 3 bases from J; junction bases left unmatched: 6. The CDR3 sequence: CASSVGIRTSGEETQYF. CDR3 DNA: TGTGCCAGCAGCGTAGGTATTAGGACTAGCGGGGAAGAGACCCAGTACTTC.

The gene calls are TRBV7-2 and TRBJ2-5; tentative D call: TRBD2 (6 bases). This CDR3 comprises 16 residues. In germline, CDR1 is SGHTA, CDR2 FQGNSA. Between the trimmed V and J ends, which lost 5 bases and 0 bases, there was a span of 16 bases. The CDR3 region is CASSPGTRPYQETQYF. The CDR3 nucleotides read TGTGCCAGCAGCCCGGGGACTCGACCGTACCAAGAGACCCAGTACTTC.

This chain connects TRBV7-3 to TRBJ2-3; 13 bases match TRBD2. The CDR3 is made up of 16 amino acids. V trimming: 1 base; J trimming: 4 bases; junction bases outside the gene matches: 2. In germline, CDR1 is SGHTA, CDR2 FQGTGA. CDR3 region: CASSLKLAGGSDTQYF. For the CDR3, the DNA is TGTGCCAGCAGCTTAAAACTAGCGGGGGGGTCAGATACGCAGTATTTT.

This chain's CDR3 is CASSQDKWLAGNEQFF. CDR3 bases: TGCGCCAGCAGCCAAGACAAATGGCTAGCGGGAAATGAGCAGTTCTTC. The V and J genes are TRBV4-3 and TRBJ2-1, with 9 positions matching TRBD2. The germline CDR1 and CDR2 sequences are LGHNA and YSLEER. The CDR3 is 16 amino acids. J lost 7 bases, V lost 0 bases, and 7 bases had no gene match.

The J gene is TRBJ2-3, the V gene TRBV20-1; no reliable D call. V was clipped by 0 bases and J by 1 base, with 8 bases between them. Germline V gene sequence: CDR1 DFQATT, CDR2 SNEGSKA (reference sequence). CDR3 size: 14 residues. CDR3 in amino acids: CSARDPAGTDTQYF. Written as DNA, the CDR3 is TGCAGTGCTAGAGACCCGGCGGGCACAGATACGCAGTATTTT.

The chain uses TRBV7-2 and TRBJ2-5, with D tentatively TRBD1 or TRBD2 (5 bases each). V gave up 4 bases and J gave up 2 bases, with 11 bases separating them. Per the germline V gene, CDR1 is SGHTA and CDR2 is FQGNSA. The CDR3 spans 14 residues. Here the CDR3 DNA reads TGTGCCAGCAGCTCCCGGGGACGACAAGAGACCCAGTACTTC. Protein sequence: CASSSRGRQETQYF.

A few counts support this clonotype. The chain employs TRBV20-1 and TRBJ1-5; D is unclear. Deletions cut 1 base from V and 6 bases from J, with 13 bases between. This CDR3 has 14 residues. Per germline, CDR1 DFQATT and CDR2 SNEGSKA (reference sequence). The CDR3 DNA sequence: TGCAGTGCTAGAGGGACGGGGAGGAGTCAGCCCCAGCATTTT. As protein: CSARGTGRSQPQHF.

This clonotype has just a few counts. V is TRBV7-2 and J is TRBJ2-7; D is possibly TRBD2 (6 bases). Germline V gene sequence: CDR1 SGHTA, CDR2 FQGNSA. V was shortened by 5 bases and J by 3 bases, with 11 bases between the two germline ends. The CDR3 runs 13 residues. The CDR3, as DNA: TGTGCCAGCAGCGCCCTGGGGGGCTACGAGCAGTACTTC. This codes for CASSALGGYEQYF.

Written as DNA, the CDR3 is TGTGCCAGCAGTTCCGGACAGGGGAACACAGATACGCAGTATTTT. This translates into CASSSGQGNTDTQYF. V and J are TRBV28 and TRBJ2-3, with 9 bases lining up with TRBD1. The CDR3 consists of 15 residues. Trimming took 4 bases from V and 2 from J; bases not matched to a gene: 4. Germline V gives CDR1 MDHEN, CDR2 SYDVKM.

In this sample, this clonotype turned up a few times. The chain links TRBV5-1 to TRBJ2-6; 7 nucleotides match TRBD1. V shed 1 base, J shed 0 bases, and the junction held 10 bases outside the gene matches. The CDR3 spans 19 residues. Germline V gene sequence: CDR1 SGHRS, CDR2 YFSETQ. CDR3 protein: CASSLFPGQESSGANVLTF. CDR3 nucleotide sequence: TGCGCCAGCAGCTTGTTTCCCGGACAGGAGTCCTCTGGGGCCAACGTCCTGACTTTC. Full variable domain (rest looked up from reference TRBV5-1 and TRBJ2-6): KAGVTQTPRYLIKTRGQQVTLSCSPISGHRSVSWYQQTPGQGLQFLFEYFSETQRNKGNFPGRFSGRQFSNSRSEMNVSTLELGDSALYLCASSLFPGQESSGANVLTFGAGSRLTVL.

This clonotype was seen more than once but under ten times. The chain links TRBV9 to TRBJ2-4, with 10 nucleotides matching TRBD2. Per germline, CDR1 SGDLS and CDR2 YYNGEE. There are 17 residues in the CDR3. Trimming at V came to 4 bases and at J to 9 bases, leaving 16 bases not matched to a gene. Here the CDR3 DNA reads TGTGCCAGCAGCAACCCTAGAGCGGGGGGGCGGGGAAGCATTCAGTACTTC. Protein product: CASSNPRAGGRGSIQYF.

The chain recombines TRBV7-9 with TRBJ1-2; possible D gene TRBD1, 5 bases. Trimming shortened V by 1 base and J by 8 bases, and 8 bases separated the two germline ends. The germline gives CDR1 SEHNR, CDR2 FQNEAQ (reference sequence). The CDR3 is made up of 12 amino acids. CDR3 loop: CASSLGGEGYTF. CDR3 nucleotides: TGTGCCAGCAGCTTAGGAGGGGAAGGCTACACCTTC.

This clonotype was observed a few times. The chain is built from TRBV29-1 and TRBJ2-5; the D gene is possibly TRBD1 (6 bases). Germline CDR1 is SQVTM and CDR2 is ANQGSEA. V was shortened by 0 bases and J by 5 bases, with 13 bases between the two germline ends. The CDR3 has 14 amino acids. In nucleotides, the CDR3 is TGCAGCGTTGAAGATCGCAGGGGTTTCGAGACCCAGTACTTC. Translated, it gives CSVEDRRGFETQYF.

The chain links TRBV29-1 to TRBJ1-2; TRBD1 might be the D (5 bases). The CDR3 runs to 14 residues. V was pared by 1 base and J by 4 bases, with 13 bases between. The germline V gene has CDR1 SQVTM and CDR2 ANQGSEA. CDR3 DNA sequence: TGCAGCGTTGAAGGCGGTGGGACCGCCTATGGCTACACCTTC. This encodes CSVEGGGTAYGYTF.

The CDR3 sequence: CASSFLGQGDEQFF. The CDR3 DNA follows: TGTGCCAGCAGTTTCCTGGGACAGGGGGATGAGCAGTTCTTC. This chain connects TRBV28 to TRBJ2-1; 11 bases map to TRBD1. CDR3 length: 14 residues. Germline CDR1 MDHEN, CDR2 SYDVKM. V trimming: 3 bases; J trimming: 8 bases; junction bases outside the gene matches: 3. Complete variable domain (other parts from reference TRBV28 and TRBJ2-1): DVKVTQSSRYLVKRTGEKVFLECVQDMDHENMFWYRQDPGLGLRLIYFSYDVKMKEKGDIPEGYSVSREKKERFSLILESASTNQTSMYLCASSFLGQGDEQFFGPGTRLTVL.

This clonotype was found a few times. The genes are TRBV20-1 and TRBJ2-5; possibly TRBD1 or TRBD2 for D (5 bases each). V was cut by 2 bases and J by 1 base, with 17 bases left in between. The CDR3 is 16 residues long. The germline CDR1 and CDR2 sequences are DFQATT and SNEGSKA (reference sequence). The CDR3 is CSARKGWGKLQETQYF. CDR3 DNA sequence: TGCAGTGCTAGAAAAGGGTGGGGGAAACTCCAAGAGACCCAGTACTTC.

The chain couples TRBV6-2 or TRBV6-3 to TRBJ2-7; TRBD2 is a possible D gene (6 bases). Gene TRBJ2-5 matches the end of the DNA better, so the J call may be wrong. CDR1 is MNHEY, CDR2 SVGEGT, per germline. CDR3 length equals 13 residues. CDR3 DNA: TGTGCCAGCAGGATGGCGGGAAAAGAGACCCAGTACTTC. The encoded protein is CASRMAGKETQYF.

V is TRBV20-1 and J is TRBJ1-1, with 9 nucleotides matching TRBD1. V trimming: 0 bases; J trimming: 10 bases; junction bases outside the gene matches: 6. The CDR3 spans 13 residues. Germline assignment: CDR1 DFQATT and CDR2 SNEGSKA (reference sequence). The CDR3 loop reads CSARDGTGLRAFF. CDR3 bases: TGCAGTGCTAGAGATGGGACAGGGTTGCGAGCTTTCTTT.